This entry lists 10 T cell receptor beta chains sequenced from one sample in a study of blood T cell repertoires in COVID-19. Profiled with immunoSEQ multiplex PCR; TCRdb holds only in-frame clones, not every one. The profile shows about 240,000 clones, approximately 83% of them singletons. The sequenced sample was PBMCs or T cells enriched from blood (not recorded which). These receptors originate from a woman aged 40 to 50 with acute COVID-19.

The CDR3 region has the DNA TGTGCCAGCGAACTCGTCACTGAAGCTTTCTTT. Amino acid sequence: CASELVTEAFF. The chain is built from TRBV7-9 and TRBJ1-1; D is unresolved. The germline V gene has CDR1 SEHNR and CDR2 FQNEAQ (reference sequence). Trimming cost V 8 bases and J 4 bases, with 8 bases left between them. The CDR3 contains 11 residues.

V usage is TRBV5-1 and J usage is TRBJ2-3, with 14 bases aligning to TRBD2. CDR1 and CDR2 from the germline V gene are SGHRS and YFSETQ. The CDR3 runs 16 residues. Trimming removed 0 bases from V and 8 bases from J; junction bases left unmatched: 5. The CDR3 nucleotides are TGCGCCAGCAGCTTGGAAGGACTAGCGGGAGGTGGTACGCAGTATTTT. Protein sequence: CASSLEGLAGGGTQYF.

The V and J genes are TRBV4-1 and TRBJ2-7, with 8 bases aligning to TRBD2. The V gene end was trimmed by 1 base and the J gene end by 5 bases; junction bases not matched to a gene: 7. The CDR3 has 15 residues. CDR1 is MGHRA, CDR2 YSYEKL, per germline. CDR3 protein: CASSQGGGLDDEQYF. Here the CDR3 DNA reads TGCGCCAGCAGCCAAGGTGGGGGACTAGATGACGAGCAGTACTTC.

The chain recombines TRBV5-1 with TRBJ2-1; 11 nucleotides align to TRBD2. Germline lookup yields CDR1 SGHRS and CDR2 YFSETQ. V gave up 0 bases and J gave up 3 bases; unmatched junction bases: 5. The CDR3 has 17 amino acids. CDR3 protein: CASSLVLAGEGYNEQFF. In nucleotides, the CDR3 is TGCGCCAGCAGCTTGGTACTAGCGGGAGAAGGCTACAATGAGCAGTTCTTC.

The DNA for the CDR3 is TGCGCCAGCAGCACCGGACTAGCGGGAGGAAACTACAATGAGCAGTTCTTC. This sequence encodes CASSTGLAGGNYNEQFF. V usage is TRBV5-1 and J usage is TRBJ2-1, with 14 bases fitting TRBD2. Germline V gene data show CDR1 as SGHRS and CDR2 as YFSETQ. Trimming removed 4 bases from V and 3 bases from J; junction bases left unmatched: 6. The CDR3 is 17 amino acids.

The chain recombines TRBV15 with TRBJ2-7, with 8 bases fitting TRBD2. This CDR3 spans 16 amino acids. V was pared by 3 bases and J by 0 bases, with 7 bases of the junction left unmatched. Germline CDR1 LNHNV, CDR2 YYDKDF (reference sequence). The CDR3 protein is CATSRDTSGLSYEQYF. CDR3 nucleotides: TGTGCCACCAGCAGGGATACTAGCGGACTCTCCTACGAGCAGTACTTC.

V gene TRBV2 combines with J gene TRBJ2-7, with D unresolved. Trimming left V 4 bases short and J 4 bases short, with 8 bases between. From germline, CDR1 is SNHLY and CDR2 FYNNEI. The CDR3 spans 12 residues. In nucleotides, the CDR3 is TGTGCCAGCAGTGTCTCCCTGTACGAGCAGTACTTC. Protein: CASSVSLYEQYF.

The V and J genes are TRBV5-3 and TRBJ2-5; 9 bases are a match to TRBD2. TRBV5-3 is reported as an ORF; its role is uncertain. The CDR3 sequence is 17 residues long. Trimming removed 4 bases from V and 2 bases from J; junction bases left unmatched: 12. CDR3 DNA sequence: TGTGCCAGAAGCAAGGGAGCGAGCCTAGCGGGACAAGAGACCCAGTACTTC. Translated, it gives CARSKGASLAGQETQYF.

The chain recombines TRBV6-5 with TRBJ2-6, with a weak D call TRBD1 (6 bases). Germline-derived CDR1 and CDR2 are MNHEY and SVGAGI. Trimming removed 11 bases at V and 10 bases at J, with 12 bases between. The CDR3 runs to 11 residues. For the CDR3, the DNA is TGTGCCGGACGGACAGAAAACGTCCTGACTTTC. This gives the protein CAGRTENVLTF.

This clone was picked up a small number of times. The V call is TRBV9, the J call TRBJ1-3, with a weak D call TRBD1 (6 bases). CDR3 length: 15 amino acids. Germline CDR1 is SGDLS and CDR2 is YYNGEE. Trimming left V 3 bases short and J 8 bases short, with 18 bases between. This CDR3 is CASSADIRGIDTIYF. The CDR3 nucleotides read TGTGCCAGCAGCGCCGACATAAGGGGGATAGACACCATATATTTT.